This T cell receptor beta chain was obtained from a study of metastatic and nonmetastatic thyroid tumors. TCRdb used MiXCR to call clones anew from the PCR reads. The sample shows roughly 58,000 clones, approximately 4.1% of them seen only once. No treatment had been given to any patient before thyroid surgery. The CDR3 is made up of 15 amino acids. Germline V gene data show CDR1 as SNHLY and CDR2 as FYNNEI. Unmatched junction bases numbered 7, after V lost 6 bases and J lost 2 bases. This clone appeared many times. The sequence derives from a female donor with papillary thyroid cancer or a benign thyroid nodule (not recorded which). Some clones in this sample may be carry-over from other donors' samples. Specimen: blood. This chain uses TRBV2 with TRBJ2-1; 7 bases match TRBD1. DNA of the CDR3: TGTGCCAGCAGACAGGGGAGCCCCACCTACAATGAGCAGTTCTTC. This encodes CASRQGSPTYNEQFF.